This TCR beta chain was captured in a study of shared clonotypes between healthy human individuals. CDR1 and CDR2 (germline): DFQATT, SNEGSKA (reference sequence). The CDR3 runs 11 residues. The V end was cut by 3 bases, the J end by 3 bases, with 5 bases between. Findings of the study overall: In having few donors, the study represented limited genetic and exposure-history diversity.

On sorted subsets, replicate PCRs used roughly 190 ng DNA, or about 30,000 T cell genomes. Profiled with immunoSEQ multiplex PCR; TCRdb holds only in-frame clones, not every one. In the table there are about 2.4 million clones, 85% to 95% of which are singletons. The count of this clone is one. What it binds is not known. The chain couples TRBV20-1 to TRBJ1-2; D is unresolved. What was sequenced was naive CD4+ T cells sorted from blood. Noted subset: CD45RA+ positively selected. This receptor was taken from a man aged 18 to 35 in good health. This chain's CDR3 is CSASVYYGYTF. The CDR3 nucleotides are TGCAGTGCTAGTGTTTACTATGGCTACACCTTC.